This T cell receptor beta chain was sequenced during a study of T-cell reconstitution after alpha-beta-depleted transplantation in children. Trimming cost V 6 bases and J 1 base; bases outside gene matches: 9. This CDR3 region has 17 residues. The germline gives CDR1 MNHNS, CDR2 SASEGT. Unique molecular identifiers were used in preparing the TCRbeta library. Each CDR3 protein is one row after TCRdb ran MiXCR on the PCR reads. The sample holds about 360,000 distinct CDR3 sequences, about 14% seen once. The chain is built from TRBV6-1 and TRBJ2-1; 10 bases are a match to TRBD2. The receptor was derived from a human donor who donated a stem cell graft to a child with Fanconi anemia. The specimen was PBMCs, collected from the stem cell graft. Written as DNA, the CDR3 is TGTGCCAGCAGGGACCCTCTAGCGGGGGCTTCCTACAATGAGCAGTTCTTC. Translation: CASRDPLAGASYNEQFF.